The 4 T cell receptor beta chains presented below share a single source sample, sequenced in a study of cytomegalovirus exposure and HLA in healthy donors. The PCR was carried out with 60 Vbeta primers and 13 Jbeta primers. Assay used: immunoSEQ multiplex PCR; TCRdb lists only in-frame clones, some missing. In the table there are approximately 100,000 clones, 75% to 85% of which are singletons. Sequenced: PBMCs. These receptors came from a woman between 45 and 60 years old in good health and CMV-seropositive.

Concerning this clone itself: Within the sample, other DNA sequences also encode this same CDR3. The chain recombines TRBV6-1 with TRBJ1-6; 8 nucleotides align to TRBD1. V gave up 10 bases and J gave up 8 bases; unmatched junction bases: 13. The CDR3 consists of 15 residues. Per germline, CDR1 MNHNS and CDR2 SASEGT. CDR3 region: CAIWMTGEGYSPLHF. The CDR3 DNA reads as TGTGCCATCTGGATGACAGGGGAGGGCTATTCACCCCTCCACTTT.

J is TRBJ1-5 and V is TRBV2; D unresolved. This CDR3 has 12 amino acids. The germline gives CDR1 SNHLY, CDR2 FYNNEI. With 2 bases removed from V and 7 bases from J, the gap between germline ends came to 6 bases. In DNA, the CDR3 is TGTGCCAGCAGTGAAATGCGGCAGCCCCAGCATTTT. It yields the protein CASSEMRQPQHF.

The gene calls are TRBV10-3 and TRBJ2-1, with 11 bases aligning to TRBD1. Germline V gives CDR1 ENHRY, CDR2 SYGVKD. With V trimmed by 9 bases and J by 1 base, 8 bases remained unmatched. This CDR3 has 16 amino acids. The CDR3 loop is CAMGQGGLISYNEQFF. For the CDR3, the DNA is TGTGCCATGGGACAGGGGGGACTAATTTCCTACAATGAGCAGTTCTTC.

The chain is built from TRBV6-1 and TRBJ2-7; tentative D call: TRBD2 (5 bases). The CDR3 spans 14 residues. Germline V gene sequence: CDR1 MNHNS, CDR2 SASEGT. The V end lost 5 bases, the J end lost 0 bases, and 11 bases lay between the germline ends. The CDR3 sequence is CASSPGLLSYEQYF. In DNA, the CDR3 is TGTGCCAGCAGTCCCGGACTCCTCTCCTACGAGCAGTACTTC.